The rows below give T cell receptor beta chains drawn from one sample of a study of blood T cell repertoires in COVID-19. Method: immunoSEQ multiplex PCR; TCRdb's copy keeps in-frame clones and lacks some. In the table there are 150,000 or so clones, over 70% of which are singletons. Sequencing was done on a sample of PBMCs or T cells enriched from blood (not recorded which). All receptors derive from a woman aged 55-70 years who had recovered from COVID-19. Both conserved end residues are trimmed from each CDR3. Size values are once, few and many counts, or a class for expanded clones, and some rows have none.

j_gene	abundance	v_gene	CDR3aa
TRBJ2-5	.	TRBV7-8	ASSTLVGGGETQY
TRBJ1-4	.	TRBV5-4	ASSIGQGENEKLF
TRBJ1-2	once	TRBV11-2	ASSSGVGSLYGYT
TRBJ1-1	.	TRBV7-8	ASSRASVAEAF
TRBJ2-3	.	TRBV6-5	ASSRLAGGSDTQY
TRBJ1-2	once	TRBV7-2	ASSLMAYGYT
TRBJ1-1	.	TRBV27	ASSPRQGGEAF
TRBJ2-7	.	TRBV30	AWSLPGLRSYEQY
TRBJ1-2	.	TRBV7-2	ASSLRDRDYGYT
TRBJ2-5	.	TRBV5-1	ASSSGPGQQETQY
TRBJ1-1	.	TRBV2	ASSEGRGIRQEAF
TRBJ2-1	.	TRBV3-1/TRBV3-2	ASSQDMVASNEQF
TRBJ1-1	.	TRBV2	ASSESGLNTEAF
TRBJ1-1	.	TRBV7-3	ASSFQRVDTEAF
TRBJ2-1	once	TRBV6-5	ASRGSYNEQF
TRBJ2-5	.	TRBV5-1	ATSPAGGPQETQY
TRBJ2-1	once	TRBV4-2	ASSQGLGLNNEQF
TRBJ1-1	.	TRBV3-1/TRBV3-2	ASTRGGGDTEAF
TRBJ2-3	.	TRBV27	ASSRRDRAHTDTQY
TRBJ2-7	.	TRBV5-6	ASKPLKGDGSYEQY
TRBJ2-2	.	TRBV5-1	ASSLGLNTGELF
TRBJ2-7	.	TRBV18	ASSTRDEQY
TRBJ2-7	.	TRBV10-3	AISETGVGEQY
TRBJ1-1	.	TRBV28	ASSWRGGAPEAF
TRBJ1-5	.	TRBV5-5	ASSLSILGPQH
TRBJ1-6	.	TRBV6-1	ASSEARGGLSPLH
TRBJ2-3	.	TRBV10-3	AISAISSSTDTQY
TRBJ2-7	.	TRBV2	ASRDRGYEQY
TRBJ2-2	.	TRBV18	ASSPSAGSGELF
TRBJ1-2	.	TRBV5-6	ASSFRNRGYT
TRBJ2-7	.	TRBV5-1	ASSLVGASYEQY
TRBJ2-5	.	TRBV10-1	ASSERVGLAGEETQY
TRBJ2-1	.	TRBV28	ASSLNRLTYNEQF
TRBJ2-1	.	TRBV5-4	ASSNLAAYNEQF
TRBJ2-1	.	TRBV15	ATSRTTGTENEQF
TRBJ2-7	.	TRBV2	ASRETSGTYEQY
TRBJ1-2	.	TRBV28	ASSSPGRDYGYT
TRBJ2-7	.	TRBV7-8	ASSQRQASGLYEQY
TRBJ2-5	.	TRBV5-1	ASSLGTGTIETQY
TRBJ1-1	.	TRBV12-3/TRBV12-4	ASRTGTTEAF
TRBJ2-1	.	TRBV19	ASSIDGSGRQNEQF
TRBJ1-1	.	TRBV6-5	ASSPGGVGGAF
TRBJ2-7	.	TRBV30	AWSVGGLAL
TRBJ1-1	.	TRBV5-1	ASSLGQGVEAF
TRBJ2-2	.	TRBV29-1	SVEGNTGELF
TRBJ2-3	.	TRBV6-5	ASTEKGGTDTQY
TRBJ2-3	.	TRBV7-3	ASSLNIWDSLY
TRBJ2-7	.	TRBV5-1	ASSMGQGSGEQY
TRBJ2-2	once	TRBV6-4	ASRNSENTGELF
TRBJ2-6	.	TRBV5-1	ASTYTGLAGNSGANVLT
TRBJ1-4	.	TRBV5-4	ASSFTGYEKLF
TRBJ1-2	.	TRBV7-8	ASSLGGYGYT
TRBJ1-2	.	TRBV5-1	ASSGQGVSGYT
TRBJ2-7	.	TRBV29-1	SVTSLGDGEQY
TRBJ1-1	.	TRBV28	ASSWTGVPEAF